Below are 3 T cell receptor beta chains sequenced from a single sample in a study of shared clonotypes between healthy human individuals (dated by TCRdb to the early 2020s). Library method: the immunoSEQ multiplex PCR assay. The clones in this table, taken by TCRdb from immuneACCESS, are in-frame only. Not every clone is retained; where verified, under half of the shortfall comes from an unresolved V gene, and the cause of the rest is unknown. A total of under 1,900,000 clones appear in this sample, approximately 98.5% of them only once. Clones ranked in the top ten supply 0.3% to 0.45% of the sample. The sequenced sample consisted of naive CD4+ T cells sorted from blood. Reading the label with the study, this specimen's cell subset or site is: CD45RA+ positively selected. The receptors here all came from a man younger than 45 in good health.

The chain uses TRBV27 and TRBJ2-2; D perhaps matches TRBD2 (5 bases). CDR3 length equals 15 residues. Trimming left V 0 bases short and J 7 bases short, with 12 bases between. Per germline, CDR1 MNHEY and CDR2 SMNVEV (reference sequence). Here the CDR3 DNA reads TGTGCCAGCAGTTTATCGAGGGCTGGGTTCGGGGAGCTGTTTTTT. Protein product: CASSLSRAGFGELFF.

The chain recombines TRBV30 with TRBJ1-3; D remains ambiguous. Germline lookup yields CDR1 GTSNPN and CDR2 SVGIG (reference sequence). Trimming took 0 bases from V and 0 from J, leaving 3 bases between them. The CDR3 totals 13 residues. The CDR3 DNA follows: TGTGCCTGGAGTGTGAACTCTGGAAACACCATATATTTT. This encodes CAWSVNSGNTIYF.

This clone is a singleton in its sample. This chain links TRBV5-8 with TRBJ2-5; 7 positions match TRBD2. The CDR3 sequence is 15 residues long. V was clipped by 2 bases and J by 4 bases; unmatched bases: 8. CDR1 and CDR2 (germline): SGHTS, YDEGEE. Here the CDR3 reads CASSFGGGLPETQYF. DNA for the CDR3: TGTGCCAGCAGCTTTGGGGGGGGACTGCCAGAGACCCAGTACTTC.